A single TCR beta chain is shown here with its context. The antigen remains unidentified. The data derive from a study of T cell repertoires in ileal Crohn's disease. Study in general: 30% to 40% were active smokers at surgery; median disease duration was nearly eight years.

Points from the study as a whole: Compared with CD4 T cells, sorted CD8 cells carried more expanded clones.

Generated by immunoSEQ multiplex PCR, the TCRdb table keeps only in-frame clones and is missing some. Counted here are about 13,000 clones, nearly 80% occurring once; the ten biggest clones make up about 4.5%. Germline-derived CDR1 and CDR2 are SGHRS and YFSETQ. V was clipped by 4 bases and J by 4 bases, with 18 bases between them. The CDR3 length is 16 residues. This sequence originates from an adult with Crohn's disease. The source material was ileal tissue. The rearrangement links TRBV5-1 to TRBJ1-3; D might be TRBD1 (5 bases). CDR3 in DNA: TGCGCCAGCAGCATATCGACAGCCTCAAACGGAAACACCATATATTTT. Translated, it gives CASSISTASNGNTIYF.